One sample yielded the 9 T cell receptor beta chains listed below, sequenced in a study of shared T cell receptors in the human thymus. TCRdb's table, derived via immunoSEQ multiplex PCR, lists solely in-frame clones and lacks some. This table has some 720,000 clones, roughly 90% appearing once. These data were likewise used in another study, on human thymus T cells.

Sequencing input: thymocytes. The receptors originated from a boy younger than two with a congenital heart defect.

The gene calls are TRBV6-4 and TRBJ2-7, with TRBD2 matching 10 bases. CDR1 MRHNA and CDR2 SNTAGT come from the germline V gene. The CDR3 sequence is 13 residues long. The V and J ends lost 11 bases and 4 bases, in that order; junction bases with no gene match: 8. The CDR3 spells CASVAGGHYEQYF. DNA for the CDR3: TGTGCCTCCGTAGCGGGAGGCCATTACGAGCAGTACTTC.

The chain links TRBV15 to TRBJ1-5, with 7 bases lining up with TRBD1. The V segment lost 5 bases and the J segment 2 bases; nucleotides outside the gene matches: 0. The CDR3 extends over 13 amino acids. The V gene's germline CDR1 is LNHNV and CDR2 YYDKDF (reference sequence). The CDR3 spells CATSDRGNQPQHF. CDR3 in DNA: TGTGCCACCAGCGACAGGGGCAATCAGCCCCAGCATTTT.

V is TRBV5-1 and J is TRBJ2-3; maybe TRBD2 (7 bases). The CDR3 runs to 16 residues. V lost 0 bases, J lost 4 bases, and 15 bases lay in between. Germline-derived CDR1 and CDR2 are SGHRS and YFSETQ. CDR3 in DNA: TGCGCCAGCAGCTTGGAGGGGGGGGTTTTGGCAGATACGCAGTATTTT. Translation: CASSLEGGVLADTQYF.

This clone was detected once. This chain links TRBV27 with TRBJ2-3, with 10 bases fitting TRBD1. The CDR3 runs 16 residues. The germline V gene has CDR1 MNHEY and CDR2 SMNVEV (reference sequence). With V trimmed by 7 bases and J by 5 bases, 12 bases remained unmatched. The CDR3 loop is CASNTPGTGDRDTQYF. In nucleotides, the CDR3 is TGTGCCAGCAACACCCCCGGGACAGGGGACCGAGATACGCAGTATTTT.

Here the CDR3 reads CASSQDPGSLAGGREQYF. DNA of the CDR3: TGTGCCAGCAGCCAAGATCCAGGGAGCCTAGCGGGAGGGAGGGAGCAGTACTTC. The chain links TRBV4-2 to TRBJ2-5; TRBD2 aligns across 12 bases. Germline V gene lookup returns CDR1 LGHNA and CDR2 YNFKEQ. The ends lost 0 bases at V and 11 bases at J; junction bases unmatched: 16. The CDR3 totals 18 residues.

This sequence joins TRBV30 and TRBJ2-1; D perhaps matches TRBD2 (6 bases). V was trimmed by 7 bases and J by 3 bases, leaving 16 bases between them. Germline CDR1 and CDR2: GTSNPN and SVGIG (reference sequence). The CDR3 has 14 residues. The CDR3 is CASTTRGYYNEQFF. The CDR3 nucleotides read TGTGCCTCGACGACTAGGGGTTACTACAATGAGCAGTTCTTC.

This clone was recorded a few times. V usage is TRBV4-2 and J usage is TRBJ1-3; 7 bases align to TRBD1. J lost 0 bases, V lost 4 bases, and 15 bases had no gene match. Germline-derived CDR1 and CDR2 are LGHNA and YNFKEQ. CDR3 length: 19 amino acids. The CDR3: CASSPGQALGPVSGNTIYF. The CDR3 DNA sequence: TGTGCCAGCAGCCCTGGACAGGCCCTGGGGCCTGTCTCTGGAAACACCATATATTTT.

The rearrangement links TRBV10-3 to TRBJ1-2, with 10 bases identical to TRBD1. This CDR3 region has 15 residues. With V trimmed by 6 bases and J by 6 bases, 10 bases remained unmatched. Germline CDR1 reads ENHRY; CDR2 reads SYGVKD. The CDR3 is CAISCGQGESDGYTF. In DNA, the CDR3 is TGTGCCATCAGCTGCGGACAGGGGGAAAGCGATGGCTACACCTTC.

This clone has only a few counts. The chain recombines TRBV6-8 with TRBJ2-3, with D maybe TRBD2 (6 bases). The CDR3 loop spans 14 amino acids. Germline CDR1 reads MNHGY; CDR2 reads SAAAGT. The V and J ends lost 8 bases and 0 bases respectively, with 12 bases between them. The CDR3 is CASLAGTSTDTQYF. CDR3 coding DNA: TGTGCCAGCCTGGCGGGAACTAGCACAGATACGCAGTATTTT.